Listed here is a single TCR beta chain. Antigen specificity is unknown. This CDR3 spans 13 amino acids. The germline V gene encodes CDR1 LNHNV and CDR2 YYDKDF (reference sequence). This record comes from a study of monozygotic twins with inflammatory bowel disease. Overall study findings and caveats: Clonotypes shared with others were fewer in IBD patients than in healthy twins, especially with disease activity.

Template switching introduced UMIs that contain a 6-nucleotide sample barcode. TCRdb reprocessed the 5' RACE reads, with one entry per CDR3 protein and no DNA. This sample's table reports approximately 330,000 distinct CDR3 sequences. The chain combines TRBV15 with TRBJ2-7. This TCR was sampled from a human donor with ulcerative colitis or Crohn's disease, or a healthy co-twin of an affected twin (not recorded which). The sample comprised blood. CDR3 sequence reads: CATSRDAGYEQYF.